A single sample gave rise to the 18 T cell receptor beta chains below, sequenced in a study of shared clonotypes between healthy human individuals. Sequenced by immunoSEQ multiplex PCR; TCRdb stores in-frame clones only, minus some. The sample yields about 2.4 million clones, roughly 93% seen once. Material for sequencing was naive CD4+ T cells from PBMCs. The sample's subset: CD45RA+ positively selected. These receptors came from a man aged 18 to 30 in good health. Some clones in this sample may be carry-over from other donors' samples.

V usage is TRBV7-3 and J usage is TRBJ1-1; D gene ambiguous. Per the germline V gene, CDR1 is SGHTA and CDR2 is FQGTGA. V shed 5 bases and J shed 1 base, with 8 bases lying between them. This CDR3 spans 13 amino acids. The CDR3 is CASSPQENTEAFF. The CDR3 region has the DNA TGTGCCAGCAGCCCTCAGGAGAACACTGAAGCTTTCTTT.

The chain has TRBV30 and TRBJ2-3; 11 nucleotides agree with TRBD2. After removal of 6 bases from V and 12 bases from J, the junction contained 8 bases not matched to a gene. The CDR3 is made up of 12 amino acids. Germline V gene sequence: CDR1 GTSNPN, CDR2 SVGIG (reference sequence). CDR3 DNA: TGTGCCTGCCAACTAGCGGGAGCCGTTCAGTATTTT. Translation: CACQLAGAVQYF.

The CDR3 DNA follows: TGCGCCAGCAGCTTAGGGTACGCGGGAGCGGGGGAGACCCAGTACTTC. Its protein product is CASSLGYAGAGETQYF. The chain couples TRBV5-1 to TRBJ2-5; 7 bases are a match to TRBD2. This CDR3 contains 16 residues. The germline V gene has CDR1 SGHRS and CDR2 YFSETQ. V gave up 2 bases and J gave up 5 bases; unmatched junction bases: 12.

V gene TRBV27 combines with J gene TRBJ2-7; D is unresolved. The CDR3 totals 12 residues. Germline CDR1 and CDR2: MNHEY and SMNVEV (reference sequence). V gave up 4 bases and J gave up 3 bases, with 7 bases separating them. The CDR3 DNA reads TGTGCCAGCAGTTGGGTCCGCTACGAGCAGTACTTC. Translating it yields CASSWVRYEQYF.

This rearrangement joins TRBV4-2 to TRBJ2-7, with TRBD2 matching 11 bases. This CDR3 has 14 residues. V dropped 6 bases and J dropped 1; count of bases not matched to a gene: 2. CDR1 is LGHNA, CDR2 YNFKEQ, per germline. The DNA for the CDR3 is TGTGCCAGCAGATTAGCGGGAGGGTCCTACGAGCAGTACTTC. It specifies CASRLAGGSYEQYF.

The chain employs TRBV6-6 and TRBJ1-2; 11 bases match TRBD1. Germline-derived CDR1 and CDR2 are MNHNY and SVGAGI (reference sequence). The V gene end was trimmed by 7 bases and the J gene end by 8 bases; junction bases not matched to a gene: 15. The CDR3 is 16 amino acids. CDR3 region: CASTPRVGDRGIGYTF. DNA for the CDR3: TGTGCCAGCACCCCCCGGGTGGGGGACAGGGGGATCGGCTACACCTTC.

V is TRBV5-4 and J is TRBJ2-3; D gene unclear. The V end was cut by 4 bases, the J end by 2 bases, with 14 bases between. The CDR3 is 15 amino acids. CDR1 is SGHNT, CDR2 YYREEE, per germline (reference sequence). CDR3 nucleotide sequence: TGTGCCAGCAGCCCAACTTTATACTACACAGATACGCAGTATTTT. Protein: CASSPTLYYTDTQYF.

This chain uses TRBV7-9 with TRBJ2-3, with 10 bases lining up with TRBD2. The length of the CDR3 is 15 residues. The V gene end was trimmed by 4 bases and the J gene end by 10 bases; junction bases not matched to a gene: 11. Per germline, CDR1 SEHNR and CDR2 FQNEAQ (reference sequence). The CDR3 DNA sequence: TGTGCCAGCAGCTCCCAGCGGGAGGGGGGGGACCCGCAGTATTTT. Its protein product is CASSSQREGGDPQYF.

The genes are TRBV9 and TRBJ2-3; 10 bases line up with TRBD2. The CDR3 is 13 amino acids. The junction had 5 bases not matched to a gene; V was cut back by 4 bases and J by 9 bases. Per germline, CDR1 SGDLS and CDR2 YYNGEE. The CDR3 DNA sequence: TGTGCCAGCAGCTCCCAACTAGCGGGGACGCAGTATTTT. Protein: CASSSQLAGTQYF.

The chain has TRBV5-1 and TRBJ1-3; 7 nucleotides match TRBD1. Germline lookup yields CDR1 SGHRS and CDR2 YFSETQ. CDR3 length equals 14 residues. V shed 0 bases, J shed 7 bases, and the junction held 4 bases outside the gene matches. This CDR3 reads CASSLGQGINTIYF. The CDR3 DNA reads as TGCGCCAGCAGCTTGGGACAGGGAATCAACACCATATATTTT.

The DNA of the CDR3 is TGTGCCAGCAGTCAACCGGGGCGGTCAGGTCAAAACATTCAGTACTTC. Translated, it gives CASSQPGRSGQNIQYF. J is TRBJ2-4 and V is TRBV28; D might be TRBD1 or TRBD2, each matching 5 bases. Trimming shortened V by 5 bases and J by 5 bases, and 19 bases separated the two germline ends. CDR3 length: 16 amino acids. The germline V gene has CDR1 MDHEN and CDR2 SYDVKM.

The V call is TRBV11-2, the J call TRBJ2-1, with TRBD2 matching 11 bases. Per the germline V gene, CDR1 is SGHAT and CDR2 is FQNNGV. V lost 5 bases and J lost 7; bases outside the gene matches: 7. The CDR3 loop spans 15 amino acids. CDR3: CASSLWGLADNEQFF. The CDR3 nucleotides read TGTGCCAGCAGCCTTTGGGGACTAGCGGATAATGAGCAGTTCTTC.

V is TRBV5-5 and J is TRBJ2-7, with D unresolved. The CDR3 contains 13 residues. V lost 1 base and J lost 4, with 9 bases in between. Germline values: CDR1 SGHKS, CDR2 YYEKEE (reference sequence). The CDR3: CASSLSTAYEQYF. The DNA for the CDR3 is TGTGCCAGCAGCTTGTCAACAGCTTACGAGCAGTACTTC.

The V gene is TRBV28, the J gene TRBJ1-4; tentative D call: TRBD1 (5 bases). Trimming stripped 4 bases from V and 8 bases from J, with 17 bases between. This CDR3 contains 15 residues. Germline CDR1 reads MDHEN; CDR2 reads SYDVKM. CDR3 DNA: TGTGCCAGCAGTTCGTCGGGGGGAGGGGAAGAAAAACTGTTTTTT. Protein: CASSSSGGGEEKLFF. Combining the CDR3 with reference TRBV28 and TRBJ1-4 gives the whole variable domain DVKVTQSSRYLVKRTGEKVFLECVQDMDHENMFWYRQDPGLGLRLIYFSYDVKMKEKGDIPEGYSVSREKKERFSLILESASTNQTSMYLCASSSSGGGEEKLFFGSGTQLSVL.

V gene TRBV19 combines with J gene TRBJ1-5; no clear D gene. V lost 5 bases and J 0 bases, leaving 17 bases between the germline ends. The CDR3 is 17 amino acids. Germline V gives CDR1 LNHDA, CDR2 SQIVND (reference sequence). Here the CDR3 reads CASSPFGGRYSNQPQHF. The CDR3 DNA reads TGTGCCAGTAGTCCCTTTGGCGGAAGATATAGCAATCAGCCCCAGCATTTT.

The rearrangement uses TRBV9 and TRBJ2-5; 8 nucleotides agree with TRBD2. Germline CDR1 SGDLS, CDR2 YYNGEE. There are 16 residues in the CDR3. The V and J ends lost 0 bases and 5 bases, in that order; junction bases with no gene match: 9. The CDR3 loop reads CASSVGSGGPSETQYF. CDR3 in DNA: TGTGCCAGCAGCGTAGGTTCGGGAGGGCCGTCGGAGACCCAGTACTTC. Together with reference TRBV9 and TRBJ2-5, the CDR3 gives the full variable domain: DSGVTQTPKHLITATGQRVTLRCSPRSGDLSVYWYQQSLDQGLQFLIQYYNGEERAKGNILERFSAQQFPDLHSELNLSSLELGDSALYFCASSVGSGGPSETQYFGPGTRLLVL.

The V and J genes are TRBV7-3 and TRBJ2-1; D gene ambiguous. V lost 4 bases, J lost 7 bases, and 14 bases lay in between. Germline V gives CDR1 SGHTA, CDR2 FQGTGA. CDR3 size: 14 residues. The CDR3 protein is CASSSTGPTNEQFF. CDR3 in DNA: TGTGCCAGCAGCTCGACGGGCCCGACGAATGAGCAGTTCTTC.

V is TRBV27 and J is TRBJ1-3; D not certain. The germline CDR1 and CDR2 sequences are MNHEY and SMNVEV (reference sequence). The CDR3 extends over 15 amino acids. The ends were cut back, 4 bases at V and 0 bases at J, with 10 bases in the middle. CDR3 nucleotide sequence: TGTGCCAGCAGTTCCTCTGCCTACTCTGGAAACACCATATATTTT. It encodes CASSSSAYSGNTIYF.